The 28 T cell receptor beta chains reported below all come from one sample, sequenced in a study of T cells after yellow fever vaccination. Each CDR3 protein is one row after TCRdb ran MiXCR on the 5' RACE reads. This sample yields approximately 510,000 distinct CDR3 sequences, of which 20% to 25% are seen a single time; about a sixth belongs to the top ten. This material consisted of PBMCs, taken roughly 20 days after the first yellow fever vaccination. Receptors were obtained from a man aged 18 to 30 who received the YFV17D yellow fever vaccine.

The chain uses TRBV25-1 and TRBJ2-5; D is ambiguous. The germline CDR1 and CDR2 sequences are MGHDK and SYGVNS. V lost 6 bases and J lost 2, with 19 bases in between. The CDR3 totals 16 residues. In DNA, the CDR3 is TGTGCCAGCAGCGCGTATCGACCAGAAATTCAAGAGACCCAGTACTTC. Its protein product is CASSAYRPEIQETQYF.

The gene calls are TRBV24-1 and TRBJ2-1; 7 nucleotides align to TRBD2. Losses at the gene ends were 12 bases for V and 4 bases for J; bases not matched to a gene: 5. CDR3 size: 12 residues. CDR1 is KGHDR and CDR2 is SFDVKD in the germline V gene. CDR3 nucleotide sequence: TGTGCCGCCGGGACTATATACAATGAGCAGTTCTTC. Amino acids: CAAGTIYNEQFF.

In DNA, the CDR3 is TGTGCCAGCAGCTTCAGGGGCGAAAAACTGTTTTTT. This sequence encodes CASSFRGEKLFF. The chain combines TRBV7-2 with TRBJ1-4; tentatively, D is TRBD1 (6 bases). The germline V and J ends were trimmed by 3 bases and 8 bases, with 7 bases remaining between them. Germline V gives CDR1 SGHTA, CDR2 FQGNSA. The CDR3 is 12 amino acids.

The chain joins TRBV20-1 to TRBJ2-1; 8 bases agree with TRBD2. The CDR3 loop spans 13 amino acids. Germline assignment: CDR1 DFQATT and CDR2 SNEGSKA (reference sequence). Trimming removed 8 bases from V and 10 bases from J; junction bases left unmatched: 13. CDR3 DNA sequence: TGCAGTACCGGGACTAGTAGGATCGGCGAGCAGTTCTTC. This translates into CSTGTSRIGEQFF.

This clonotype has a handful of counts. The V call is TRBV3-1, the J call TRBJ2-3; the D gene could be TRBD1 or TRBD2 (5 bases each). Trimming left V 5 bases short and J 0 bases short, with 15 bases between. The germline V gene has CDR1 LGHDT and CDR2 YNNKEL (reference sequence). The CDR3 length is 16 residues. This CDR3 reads CASSRAGATSTDTQYF. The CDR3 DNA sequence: TGTGCCAGCAGCAGGGCCGGGGCCACTAGCACAGATACGCAGTATTTT.

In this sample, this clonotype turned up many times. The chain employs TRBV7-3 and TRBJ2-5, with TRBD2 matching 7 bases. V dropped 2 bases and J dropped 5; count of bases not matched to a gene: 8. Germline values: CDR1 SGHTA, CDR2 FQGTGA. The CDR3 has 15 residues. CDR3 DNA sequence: TGTGCCAGCAGCTTAGCGGGGGTCCCTCAGGAGACCCAGTACTTC. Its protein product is CASSLAGVPQETQYF.

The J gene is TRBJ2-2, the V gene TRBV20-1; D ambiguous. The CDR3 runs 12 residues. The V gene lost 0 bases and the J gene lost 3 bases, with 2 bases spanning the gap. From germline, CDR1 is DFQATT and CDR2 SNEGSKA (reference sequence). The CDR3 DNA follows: TGCAGTGCTAGAGAGGACACCGGGGAGCTGTTTTTT. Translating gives CSAREDTGELFF.

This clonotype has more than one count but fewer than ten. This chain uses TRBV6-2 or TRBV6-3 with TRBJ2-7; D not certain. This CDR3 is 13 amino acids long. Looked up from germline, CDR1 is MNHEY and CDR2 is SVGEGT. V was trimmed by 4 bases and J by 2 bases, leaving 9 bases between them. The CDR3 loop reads CASSFLDAYEQYV. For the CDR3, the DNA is TGTGCCAGCAGTTTCCTGGACGCCTACGAGCAGTACGTC.

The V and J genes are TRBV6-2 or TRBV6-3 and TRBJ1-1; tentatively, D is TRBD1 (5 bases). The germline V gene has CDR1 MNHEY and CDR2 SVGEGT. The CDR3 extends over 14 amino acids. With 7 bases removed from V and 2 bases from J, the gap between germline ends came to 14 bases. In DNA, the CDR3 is TGTGCCAGCACCCCCACGACAGTTAACACTGAAGCTTTCTTT. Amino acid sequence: CASTPTTVNTEAFF.

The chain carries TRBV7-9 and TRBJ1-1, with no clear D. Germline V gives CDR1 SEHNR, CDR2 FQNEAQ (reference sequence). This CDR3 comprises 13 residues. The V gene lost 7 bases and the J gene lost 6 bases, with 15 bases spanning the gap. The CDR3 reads CASTLEPGAEAFF. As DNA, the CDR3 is TGTGCCAGCACCCTGGAGCCTGGGGCTGAAGCTTTCTTT.

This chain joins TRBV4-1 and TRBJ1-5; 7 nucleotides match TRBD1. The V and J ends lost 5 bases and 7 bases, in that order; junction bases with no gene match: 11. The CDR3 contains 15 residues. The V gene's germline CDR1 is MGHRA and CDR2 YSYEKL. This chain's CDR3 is CASSYRTGDLQPQHF. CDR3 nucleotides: TGCGCCAGCAGCTATCGAACAGGGGACCTGCAGCCCCAGCATTTT.

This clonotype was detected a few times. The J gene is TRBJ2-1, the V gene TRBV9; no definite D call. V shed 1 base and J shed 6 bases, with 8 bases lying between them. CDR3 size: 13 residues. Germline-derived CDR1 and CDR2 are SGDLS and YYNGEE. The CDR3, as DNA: TGTGCCAGCAGCGTATCTCAGTTCAATGAGCAGTTCTTC. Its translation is CASSVSQFNEQFF.

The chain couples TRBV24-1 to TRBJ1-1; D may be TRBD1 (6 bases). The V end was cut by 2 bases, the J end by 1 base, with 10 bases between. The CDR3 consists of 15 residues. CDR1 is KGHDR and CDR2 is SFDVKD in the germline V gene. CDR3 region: CATSDSGTPNTEAFF. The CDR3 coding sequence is TGTGCCACCAGTGATTCCGGGACACCGAACACTGAAGCTTTCTTT.

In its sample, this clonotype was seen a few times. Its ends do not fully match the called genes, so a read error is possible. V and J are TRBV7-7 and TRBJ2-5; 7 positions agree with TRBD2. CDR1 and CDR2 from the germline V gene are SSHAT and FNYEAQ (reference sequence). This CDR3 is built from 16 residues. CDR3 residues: CASSLGVSGGQETQYF. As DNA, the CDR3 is TGTGCTAGCAGCTTAGGGGTGTCGGGGGGCCAAGAGACCCAGTACTTC.

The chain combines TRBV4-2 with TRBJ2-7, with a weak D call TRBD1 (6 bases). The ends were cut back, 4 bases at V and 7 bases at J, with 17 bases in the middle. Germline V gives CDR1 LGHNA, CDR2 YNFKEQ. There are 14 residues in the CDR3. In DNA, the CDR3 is TGTGCCAGCAGCCCTGGGCAGGGGAATCGGGAGCAGTACTTC. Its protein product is CASSPGQGNREQYF.

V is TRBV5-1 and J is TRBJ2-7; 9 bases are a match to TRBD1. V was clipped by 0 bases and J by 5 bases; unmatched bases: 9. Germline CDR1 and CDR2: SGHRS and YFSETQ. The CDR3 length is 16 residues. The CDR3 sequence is CASSLASSGQGHEQYF. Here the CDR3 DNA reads TGCGCCAGCAGCTTGGCCTCTTCCGGACAGGGGCACGAGCAGTACTTC.

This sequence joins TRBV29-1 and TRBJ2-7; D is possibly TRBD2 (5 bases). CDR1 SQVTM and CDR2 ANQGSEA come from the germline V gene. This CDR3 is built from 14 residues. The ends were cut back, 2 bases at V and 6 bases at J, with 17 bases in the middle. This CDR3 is CSVERAGVESEQYF. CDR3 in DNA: TGCAGCGTTGAAAGGGCGGGCGTCGAGTCCGAGCAGTACTTC.

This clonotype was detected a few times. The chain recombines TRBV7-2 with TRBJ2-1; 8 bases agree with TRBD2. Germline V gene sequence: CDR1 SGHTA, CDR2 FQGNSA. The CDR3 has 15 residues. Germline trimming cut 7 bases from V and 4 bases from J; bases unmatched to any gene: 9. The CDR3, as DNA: TGTGCCAGCACCCAAAGCGGGGGAATATACAATGAGCAGTTCTTC. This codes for CASTQSGGIYNEQFF.

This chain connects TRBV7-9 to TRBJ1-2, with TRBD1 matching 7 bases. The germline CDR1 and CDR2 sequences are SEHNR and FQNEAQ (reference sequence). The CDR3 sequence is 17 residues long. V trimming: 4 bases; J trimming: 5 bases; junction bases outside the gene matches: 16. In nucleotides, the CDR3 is TGTGCCAGCAGCTCGAACCTATTTCAGGGGGGGCGGTATGGCTACACCTTC. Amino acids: CASSSNLFQGGRYGYTF.

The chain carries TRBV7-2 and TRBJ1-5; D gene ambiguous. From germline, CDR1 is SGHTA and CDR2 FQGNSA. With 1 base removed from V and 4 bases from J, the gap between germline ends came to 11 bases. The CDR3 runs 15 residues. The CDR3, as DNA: TGTGCCAGCAGCTTAGTAGGAGGTCAGAATCAGCCCCAGCATTTT. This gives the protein CASSLVGGQNQPQHF. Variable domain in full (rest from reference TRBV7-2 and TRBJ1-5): GAGVSQSPSNKVTEKGKDVELRCDPISGHTALYWYRQSLGQGLEFLIYFQGNSAPDKSGLPSDRFSAERTGGSVSTLTIQRTQQEDSAVYLCASSLVGGQNQPQHFGDGTRLSIL.

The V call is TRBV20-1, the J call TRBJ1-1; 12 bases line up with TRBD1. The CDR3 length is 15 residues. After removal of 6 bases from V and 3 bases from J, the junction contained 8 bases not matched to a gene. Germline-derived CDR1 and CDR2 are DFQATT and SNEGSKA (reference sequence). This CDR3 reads CSAWDRGHEYTEAFF. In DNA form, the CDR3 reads TGCAGTGCATGGGACAGGGGGCATGAGTACACTGAAGCTTTCTTT.

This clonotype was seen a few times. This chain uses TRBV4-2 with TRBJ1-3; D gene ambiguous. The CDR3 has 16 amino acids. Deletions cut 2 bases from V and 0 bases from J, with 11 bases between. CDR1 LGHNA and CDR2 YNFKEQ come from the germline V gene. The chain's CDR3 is CASSQSTEVSGNTIYF. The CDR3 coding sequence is TGTGCCAGCAGCCAATCGACGGAGGTCTCTGGAAACACCATATATTTT.

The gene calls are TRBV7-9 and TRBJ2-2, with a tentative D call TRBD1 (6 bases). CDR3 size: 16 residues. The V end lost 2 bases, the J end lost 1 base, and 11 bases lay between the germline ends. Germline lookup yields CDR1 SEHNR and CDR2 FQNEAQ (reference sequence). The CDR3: CASSLLPRGNTGELFF. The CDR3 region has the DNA TGTGCCAGCAGCTTATTGCCCAGGGGGAACACCGGGGAGCTGTTTTTT.

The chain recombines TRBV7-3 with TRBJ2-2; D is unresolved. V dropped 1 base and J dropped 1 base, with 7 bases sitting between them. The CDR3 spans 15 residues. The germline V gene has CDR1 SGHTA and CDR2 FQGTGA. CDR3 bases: TGTGCCAGCAGCTTAAGGGCAGGGAACACCGGGGAGCTGTTTTTT. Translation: CASSLRAGNTGELFF. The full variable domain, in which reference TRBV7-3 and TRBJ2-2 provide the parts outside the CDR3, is GAGVSQTPSNKVTEKGKYVELRCDPISGHTALYWYRQSLGQGPEFLIYFQGTGAADDSGLPNDRFFAVRPEGSVSTLKIQRTERGDSAVYLCASSLRAGNTGELFFGEGSRLTVL.

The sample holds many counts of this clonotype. The CDR3 DNA reads TGCGCCAGCAGCTTGTGGGGTATCTCCTACAATGAGCAGTTCTTC. It codes for CASSLWGISYNEQFF. The J gene is TRBJ2-1, the V gene TRBV5-1, with D hard to call. The V gene lost 1 base and the J gene lost 0 bases, with 8 bases spanning the gap. CDR1 and CDR2 (germline): SGHRS, YFSETQ. The CDR3 runs to 15 residues.

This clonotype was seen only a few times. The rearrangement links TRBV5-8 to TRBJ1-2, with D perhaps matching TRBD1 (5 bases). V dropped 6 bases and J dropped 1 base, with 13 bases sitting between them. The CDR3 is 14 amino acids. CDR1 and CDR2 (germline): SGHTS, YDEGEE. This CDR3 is CASTRGRGNYGYTF. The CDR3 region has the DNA TGTGCCAGCACGAGAGGGAGGGGTAACTATGGCTACACCTTC.

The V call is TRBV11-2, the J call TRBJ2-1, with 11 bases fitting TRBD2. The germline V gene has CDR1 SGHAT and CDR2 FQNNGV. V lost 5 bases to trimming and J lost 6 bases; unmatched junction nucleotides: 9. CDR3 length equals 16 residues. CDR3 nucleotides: TGTGCCAGCAGCCGACAGGGTAGCGGGGGGGGCAATGAGCAGTTCTTC. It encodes CASSRQGSGGGNEQFF.

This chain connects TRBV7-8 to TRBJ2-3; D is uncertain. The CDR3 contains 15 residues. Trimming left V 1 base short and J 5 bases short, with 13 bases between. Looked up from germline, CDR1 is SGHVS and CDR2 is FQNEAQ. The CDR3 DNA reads TGTGCCAGCAGCTTAGAGTTTGGTTCGGGAGATACGCAGTATTTT. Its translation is CASSLEFGSGDTQYF.